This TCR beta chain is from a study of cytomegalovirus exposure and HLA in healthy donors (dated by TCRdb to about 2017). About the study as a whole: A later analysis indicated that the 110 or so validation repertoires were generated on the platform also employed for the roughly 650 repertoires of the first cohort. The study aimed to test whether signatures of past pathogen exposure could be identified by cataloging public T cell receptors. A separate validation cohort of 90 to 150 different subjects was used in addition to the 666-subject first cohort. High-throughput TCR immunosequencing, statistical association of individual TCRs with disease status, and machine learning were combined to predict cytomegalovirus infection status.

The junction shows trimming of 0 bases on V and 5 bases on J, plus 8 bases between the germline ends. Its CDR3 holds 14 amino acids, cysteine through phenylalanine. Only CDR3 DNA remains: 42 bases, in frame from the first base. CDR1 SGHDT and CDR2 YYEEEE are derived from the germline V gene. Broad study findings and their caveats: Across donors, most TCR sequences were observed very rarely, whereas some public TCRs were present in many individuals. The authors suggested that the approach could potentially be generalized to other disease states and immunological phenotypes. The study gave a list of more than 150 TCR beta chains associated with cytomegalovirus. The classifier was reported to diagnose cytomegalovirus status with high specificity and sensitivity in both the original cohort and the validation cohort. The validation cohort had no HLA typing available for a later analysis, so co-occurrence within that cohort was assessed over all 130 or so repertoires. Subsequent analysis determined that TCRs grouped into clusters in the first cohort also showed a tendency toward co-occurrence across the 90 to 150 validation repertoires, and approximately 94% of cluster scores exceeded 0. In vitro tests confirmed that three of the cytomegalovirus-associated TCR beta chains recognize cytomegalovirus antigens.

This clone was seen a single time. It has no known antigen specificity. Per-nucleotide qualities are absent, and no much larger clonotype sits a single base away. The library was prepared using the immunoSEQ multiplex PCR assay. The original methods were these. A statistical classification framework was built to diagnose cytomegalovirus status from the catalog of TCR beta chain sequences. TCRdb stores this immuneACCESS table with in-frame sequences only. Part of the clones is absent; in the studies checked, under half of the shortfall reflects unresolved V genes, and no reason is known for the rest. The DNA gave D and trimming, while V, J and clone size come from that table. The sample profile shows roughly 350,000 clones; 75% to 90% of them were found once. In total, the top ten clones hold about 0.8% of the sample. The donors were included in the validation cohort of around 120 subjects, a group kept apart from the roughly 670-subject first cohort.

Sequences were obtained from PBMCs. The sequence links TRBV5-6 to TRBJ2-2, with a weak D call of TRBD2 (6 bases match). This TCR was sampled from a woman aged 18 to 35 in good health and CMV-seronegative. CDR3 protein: CASSLVGGTGELFF. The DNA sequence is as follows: TGTGCCAGCAGCTTGGTCGGGGGTACCGGGGAGCTGTTTTTT.